Following are 32 T cell receptor beta chains from one sample sequenced in a study of T cells in Graves' hyperthyroidism and ophthalmopathy. Amplified regions were TCR beta CDR3 sequences from RNA transcripts. RT-PCR in the first round (using the HTBI primer set) targeted the TCR CDR3. TCRdb analysed the multiplex PCR reads with MiXCR anew, one entry per CDR3 protein. The data contain a few hundred thousand distinct CDR3 sequences, roughly 18% of them singletons. The sequenced sample consisted of blood. Receptors were obtained from a woman aged 45-65 years with Graves' hyperthyroidism.

This clonotype was detected many times. CDR3 protein: CASSQTTGNYGYTF. DNA for the CDR3: TGTGCCAGCTCACAGACGACAGGGAACTATGGCTACACCTTC. The rearrangement links TRBV18 to TRBJ1-2, with TRBD1 matching 7 bases. This CDR3 contains 14 residues. Germline V gives CDR1 KGHSH, CDR2 LQKENI. V lost 4 bases and J lost 2; bases outside the gene matches: 4.

This clonotype was observed at least ten times. The chain is built from TRBV5-1 and TRBJ2-2, with D perhaps given as TRBD1 or TRBD2 (5 bases each). Germline V CDR1 and CDR2: SGHRS, YFSETQ. Trimming shortened V by 1 base and J by 1 base, and 11 bases separated the two germline ends. The CDR3 consists of 16 residues. The chain's CDR3 is CASSLSGTMNTGELFF. The CDR3 nucleotides are TGCGCCAGCAGCTTGAGTGGGACCATGAACACCGGGGAGCTGTTTTTT.

This clonotype was detected a few times. The V and J genes are TRBV4-1 and TRBJ1-2, with D hard to call. This CDR3 spans 15 amino acids. The ends were cut back, 0 bases at V and 4 bases at J, with 12 bases in the middle. CDR1 and CDR2 (germline): MGHRA, YSYEKL. CDR3 nucleotides: TGCGCCAGCAGCCAAGACCGAAGGAACCTCTATGGCTACACCTTC. Translating it yields CASSQDRRNLYGYTF.

There are a few counts of this clonotype. The chain combines TRBV3-1 with TRBJ2-5; 10 nucleotides match TRBD1. CDR1 and CDR2 from the germline V gene are LGHDT and YNNKEL (reference sequence). This CDR3 has 14 amino acids. Germline trimming cut 8 bases from V and 1 base from J; bases unmatched to any gene: 4. The CDR3 DNA reads as TGTGCCAGCCTCGGACAGGGGGGCCAAGAGACCCAGTACTTC. Amino acid sequence: CASLGQGGQETQYF.

This clonotype was counted only a few times. This chain joins TRBV3-1 and TRBJ2-5; D is uncertain. The CDR3 runs 13 residues. The V gene's germline CDR1 is LGHDT and CDR2 YNNKEL (reference sequence). Deletions cut 4 bases from V and 5 bases from J, with 11 bases between. The CDR3 sequence is CASSRLDGETQYF. The CDR3 bases are TGTGCCAGCAGCCGACTCGACGGGGAGACCCAGTACTTC.

This clonotype was observed at least ten times. The chain has TRBV5-1 and TRBJ2-5, with D possibly TRBD1 on 5 matching bases. The CDR3 runs to 13 residues. Germline assignment: CDR1 SGHRS and CDR2 YFSETQ. With 5 bases removed from V and 5 bases from J, the gap between germline ends came to 13 bases. The CDR3 region is CASSSQGAETQYF. The DNA of the CDR3 is TGCGCCAGCAGTTCCCAGGGTGCCGAGACCCAGTACTTC.

The chain joins TRBV5-4 to TRBJ1-2; no clear D gene. The V and J ends lost 6 bases and 4 bases respectively, with 13 bases between them. The CDR3 sequence is 13 residues long. Germline V gene lookup returns CDR1 SGHNT and CDR2 YYREEE (reference sequence). The CDR3 loop is CASTERGGYGYTF. In DNA form, the CDR3 reads TGTGCCAGCACCGAACGAGGTGGCTATGGCTACACCTTC. Full variable domain (outside the CDR3, taken from reference TRBV5-4 and TRBJ1-2): ETGVTQSPTHLIKTRGQQVTLRCSSQSGHNTVSWYQQALGQGPQFIFQYYREEENGRGNFPPRFSGLQFPNYSSELNVNALELDDSALYLCASTERGGYGYTFGSGTRLTVV.

This clonotype has more than one count but fewer than ten. The chain has TRBV5-1 and TRBJ1-1; no clear D. The V end lost 2 bases, the J end lost 4 bases, and 15 bases lay between the germline ends. This CDR3 spans 15 amino acids. The germline V gene encodes CDR1 SGHRS and CDR2 YFSETQ. CDR3 in amino acids: CASSLSLGSGTEAFF. The DNA for the CDR3 is TGCGCCAGCAGCTTATCGCTGGGGTCGGGCACTGAAGCTTTCTTT. Full variable domain (missing parts from reference TRBV5-1 and TRBJ1-1): KAGVTQTPRYLIKTRGQQVTLSCSPISGHRSVSWYQQTPGQGLQFLFEYFSETQRNKGNFPGRFSGRQFSNSRSEMNVSTLELGDSALYLCASSLSLGSGTEAFFGQGTRLTVV.

As concerns this clonotype: A read error may be the cause here, since a much bigger clone is one base away. The chain combines TRBV7-3 with TRBJ1-3, with unresolved D. Per the germline V gene, CDR1 is SGHTA and CDR2 is FQGTGA. The CDR3 contains 14 residues. Between the trimmed V and J ends, which lost 6 bases and 9 bases, there was a span of 18 bases. For the CDR3, the DNA is TGTGCCAGCAGTGAAGCGGTTTATCGGAGCACCATATATTTT. It is translated as CASSEAVYRSTIYF.

V gene TRBV7-8 combines with J gene TRBJ2-7; D uncertain. Germline V gene data show CDR1 as SGHVS and CDR2 as FQNEAQ. The CDR3 runs 12 residues. The ends were cut back, 4 bases at V and 2 bases at J, with 6 bases in the middle. The CDR3 DNA is TGTGCCAGCAGCTCGGCCACCTACGAGCAGTACTTC. This translates into CASSSATYEQYF.

This clonotype showed up many times. The chain uses TRBV18 and TRBJ2-7; D remains unclear. V lost 3 bases and J 0 bases, leaving 15 bases between the germline ends. Germline CDR1 KGHSH, CDR2 LQKENI. The CDR3 extends over 16 amino acids. The CDR3 DNA reads TGTGCCAGCTCACCCTCGGTACAGTCGCCCTCCTACGAGCAGTACTTC. Encoded protein: CASSPSVQSPSYEQYF.

The sample holds many counts of this clonotype. This chain connects TRBV28 to TRBJ2-3; tentatively, D is TRBD1 or TRBD2 (5 bases each). V lost 4 bases and J 4 bases, leaving 12 bases between the germline ends. Looked up from germline, CDR1 is MDHEN and CDR2 is SYDVKM. There are 14 residues in the CDR3. CDR3 residues: CASSWQGAADTQYF. DNA of the CDR3: TGTGCCAGCAGTTGGCAGGGAGCGGCAGATACGCAGTATTTT.

The rearrangement links TRBV6-1 to TRBJ1-1; TRBD1 matches at 8 bases. J was trimmed by 3 bases and V by 1 base; bases with no gene match: 10. Germline V gene sequence: CDR1 MNHNS, CDR2 SASEGT. The CDR3 covers 17 residues. CDR3 amino acids: CASSEVWTGYMYTEAFF. CDR3 sequence (DNA): TGTGCCAGCAGTGAAGTTTGGACAGGGTATATGTACACTGAAGCTTTCTTT.

This clonotype was seen a few times. The rearrangement links TRBV6-1 to TRBJ1-6; a possible D gene is TRBD1 (5 bases). The CDR3 extends over 14 amino acids. V was shortened by 6 bases and J by 7 bases, with 13 bases between the two germline ends. Germline-derived CDR1 and CDR2 are MNHNS and SASEGT. The CDR3 loop is CASSLTGGNSPLHF. CDR3 in DNA: TGTGCCAGCAGCCTCACAGGAGGAAATTCACCCCTCCACTTT.

The table lists this clonotype with many counts. The CDR3 loop reads CRARGFNEKLFF. The CDR3 DNA sequence: TGCAGGGCGAGGGGGTTTAATGAAAAACTGTTTTTT. V is TRBV20-1 and J is TRBJ1-4; D might be TRBD1 (6 bases). In germline, CDR1 is DFQATT, CDR2 SNEGSKA (reference sequence). The CDR3 runs to 12 residues.

This clonotype was seen at least ten times. The chain employs TRBV5-1 and TRBJ2-1; 8 bases match TRBD2. Germline-derived CDR1 and CDR2 are SGHRS and YFSETQ. The trim removed 3 bases at V and 12 bases at J, leaving 8 bases unmatched. The CDR3 consists of 13 residues. This CDR3 is CASSSGTSEGQFF. Here the CDR3 DNA reads TGCGCCAGCAGCTCCGGGACTAGTGAAGGGCAGTTCTTC.

Ten or more counts support this clonotype. This chain uses TRBV2 with TRBJ2-2, with 8 positions matching TRBD1. The CDR3 is 15 amino acids. V lost 6 bases to trimming and J lost 1 base; unmatched junction nucleotides: 4. The germline V gene has CDR1 SNHLY and CDR2 FYNNEI. CDR3 nucleotides: TGTGCCAGCAGATTAGGACAGGGGAACACCGGGGAGCTGTTTTTT. Translation gives CASRLGQGNTGELFF.

The J gene is TRBJ2-6, the V gene TRBV7-9; 9 nucleotides align to TRBD1. CDR1 and CDR2 (germline): SEHNR, FQNEAQ (reference sequence). CDR3 size: 17 residues. V dropped 5 bases and J dropped 0; count of bases not matched to a gene: 5. In DNA form, the CDR3 reads TGTGCCAGCAGCCCGGGACAGGGAAACTCTGGGGCCAACGTCCTGACTTTC. Translation gives CASSPGQGNSGANVLTF.

This clonotype was seen a few times. The chain carries TRBV20-1 and TRBJ2-3, with D possibly called TRBD1 or TRBD2 (5 bases each). With 7 bases removed from V and 3 bases from J, the gap between germline ends came to 14 bases. This CDR3 is 13 amino acids long. Germline CDR1 DFQATT, CDR2 SNEGSKA (reference sequence). The CDR3 sequence: CSEGGWGTDTQYF. CDR3 in DNA: TGCAGTGAGGGCGGCTGGGGGACAGATACGCAGTATTTT.

This clonotype was detected only a few times. The chain links TRBV28 to TRBJ2-5; 8 bases are a match to TRBD1. Germline lookup yields CDR1 MDHEN and CDR2 SYDVKM. This CDR3 is built from 14 residues. V lost 3 bases to trimming and J lost 5 bases; unmatched junction nucleotides: 5. The CDR3 coding sequence is TGTGCCAGCAGTTTTCAGGGGGCGGAGGAGACCCAGTACTTC. This gives the protein CASSFQGAEETQYF.

This clonotype was seen once. The J gene is TRBJ2-1, the V gene TRBV4-1, with D possibly being TRBD1 (6 bases). Trimming stripped 9 bases from V and 6 bases from J, with 27 bases between. Looked up from germline, CDR1 is MGHRA and CDR2 is YSYEKL. The CDR3 totals 17 residues. In nucleotides, the CDR3 is TGCGCCAGTAAGCCAACCTTCGTAGGGGGTTCCGCCAATGAGCAGTTCTTC. Its translation is CASKPTFVGGSANEQFF.

Ten or more counts support this clonotype. The rearrangement joins TRBV2 to TRBJ2-3; D is possibly TRBD1 (6 bases). The CDR3 extends over 14 amino acids. Looked up from germline, CDR1 is SNHLY and CDR2 is FYNNEI. V was pared by 5 bases and J by 0 bases, with 9 bases between. CDR3 protein: CASSNRESTDTQYF. In nucleotides, the CDR3 is TGTGCCAGCAGTAACAGGGAAAGCACAGATACGCAGTATTTT.

CDR3 DNA: TGTGCCAGCAGCCAAGATGGCACCCAGCCCCAGCATTTT. This sequence encodes CASSQDGTQPQHF. This chain joins TRBV3-1 and TRBJ1-5, with no clear D. Germline CDR1 LGHDT, CDR2 YNNKEL (reference sequence). The ends were cut back, 0 bases at V and 7 bases at J, with 7 bases in the middle. This CDR3 contains 13 residues.

The gene calls are TRBV30 and TRBJ2-3, with 8 bases identical to TRBD2. The germline CDR1 and CDR2 sequences are GTSNPN and SVGIG (reference sequence). This CDR3 is built from 15 residues. The ends lost 8 bases at V and 0 bases at J; junction bases unmatched: 10. The CDR3 region is CANKPGGASTDTQYF. CDR3 nucleotide sequence: TGTGCCAACAAACCGGGGGGGGCTAGCACAGATACGCAGTATTTT. The full variable domain, its missing parts supplied by reference TRBV30 and TRBJ2-3, is SQTIHQWPATLVQPVGSPLSLECTVEGTSNPNLYWYRQAAGRGLQLLFYSVGIGQISSEVPQNLSASRPQDRQFILSSKKLLLSDSGFYLCANKPGGASTDTQYFGPGTRLTVL.

The rearrangement links TRBV4-2 to TRBJ1-4; D gene ambiguous. The CDR3 runs 16 residues. Trimming took off 2 bases at V and 4 bases at J, with 14 bases between the two ends. Per germline, CDR1 LGHNA and CDR2 YNFKEQ. The CDR3 region is CASSQLSGGVNEKLFF. In DNA form, the CDR3 reads TGTGCCAGCAGCCAACTCTCTGGTGGCGTTAATGAAAAACTGTTTTTT.

The sample holds many counts of this clonotype. J is TRBJ2-1 and V is TRBV29-1; D not resolved. CDR3 length: 13 amino acids. The V gene's germline CDR1 is SQVTM and CDR2 ANQGSEA. V was clipped by 4 bases and J by 4 bases, with 11 bases between them. The CDR3 DNA reads as TGCAGCGTTGGGACGAAGCTTTACAATGAGCAGTTCTTC. This gives the protein CSVGTKLYNEQFF.

This clonotype was picked up many times. This chain joins TRBV30 and TRBJ2-3, with D possibly matching TRBD2 (5 bases). V was trimmed by 4 bases and J by 1 base, leaving 9 bases between them. CDR3 size: 13 residues. CDR1 and CDR2 (germline): GTSNPN, SVGIG (reference sequence). The CDR3 reads CAWTGMGTDTQYF. Here the CDR3 DNA reads TGTGCCTGGACGGGGATGGGCACAGATACGCAGTATTTT.

In its sample, this clonotype was seen many times. This chain uses TRBV27 with TRBJ2-7, with 7 positions matching TRBD2. The V gene's germline CDR1 is MNHEY and CDR2 SMNVEV (reference sequence). The V segment lost 2 bases and the J segment 2 bases; nucleotides outside the gene matches: 9. The CDR3 loop spans 16 amino acids. CDR3 DNA sequence: TGTGCCAGCAGTTTACATCCTAGCGGAACCCCCTACGAGCAGTACTTC. This codes for CASSLHPSGTPYEQYF.

The V and J genes are TRBV11-1 and TRBJ2-5; no reliable D call. This CDR3 comprises 15 residues. CDR1 and CDR2 from the germline V gene are SGHAT and FQDESV (reference sequence). V shed 5 bases and J shed 0 bases, with 13 bases lying between them. CDR3 DNA sequence: TGTGCCAGCAGCCTAGACCTGGGAAACCAAGAGACCCAGTACTTC. It specifies CASSLDLGNQETQYF.

This clonotype was counted only a few times. J is TRBJ1-4 and V is TRBV18; D possibly corresponds to TRBD1 (6 bases). The CDR3 contains 16 residues. V lost 6 bases to trimming and J lost 8 bases, with 22 bases between them. Germline V gene lookup returns CDR1 KGHSH and CDR2 LQKENI. CDR3 in DNA: TGTGCCAGCTCTCTCAACTTAGGGGGAGTGAAGGAAAAACTGTTTTTT. It yields the protein CASSLNLGGVKEKLFF. Full variable domain (outside the CDR3, taken from reference TRBV18 and TRBJ1-4): NAGVMQNPRHLVRRRGQEARLRCSPMKGHSHVYWYRQLPEEGLKFMVYLQKENIIDESGMPKERFSAEFPKEGPSILRIQQVVRGDSAAYFCASSLNLGGVKEKLFFGSGTQLSVL.

V and J are TRBV7-6 and TRBJ2-2; D is unresolved. V gave up 3 bases and J gave up 3 bases, with 17 bases separating them. CDR1 SGHVS and CDR2 FNYEAQ come from the germline V gene. The CDR3 is made up of 17 amino acids. This chain's CDR3 is CASSFGSRLADTGELFF. DNA of the CDR3: TGTGCCAGCAGCTTCGGATCCCGACTCGCGGACACCGGGGAGCTGTTTTTT.

This clonotype was counted once. This chain joins TRBV6-5 and TRBJ2-7, with 7 bases lining up with TRBD2. The V gene end was trimmed by 0 bases and the J gene end by 0 bases; junction bases not matched to a gene: 5. This CDR3 comprises 16 residues. Per germline, CDR1 MNHEY and CDR2 SVGAGI. CDR3 DNA sequence: TGTGCCAGCAGTTACTCACTCAGCGGGGACTCCTACGAGCAGTACTTC. This encodes CASSYSLSGDSYEQYF.